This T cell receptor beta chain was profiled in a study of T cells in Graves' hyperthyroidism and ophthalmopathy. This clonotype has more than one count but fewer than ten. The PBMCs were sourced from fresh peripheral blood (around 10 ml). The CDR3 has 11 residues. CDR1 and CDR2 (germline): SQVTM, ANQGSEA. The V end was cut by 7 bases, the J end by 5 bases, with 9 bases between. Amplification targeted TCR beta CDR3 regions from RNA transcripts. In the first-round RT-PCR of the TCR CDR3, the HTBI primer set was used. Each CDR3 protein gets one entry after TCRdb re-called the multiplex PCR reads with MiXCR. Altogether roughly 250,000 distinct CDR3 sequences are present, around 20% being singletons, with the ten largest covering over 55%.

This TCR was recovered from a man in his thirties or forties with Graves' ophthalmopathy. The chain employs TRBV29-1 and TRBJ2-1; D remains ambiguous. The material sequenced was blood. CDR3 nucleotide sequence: TGCAGCGCCCTTGGAAACAATGAGCAGTTCTTC. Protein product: CSALGNNEQFF.